The 26 T cell receptor beta chains below were found in one sample sequenced in a study of naive and memory T cell subsets. Regarding the study as a whole: Especially in CD8 cells, naive repertoires contained a few larger clonotypes, possibly CD45RA-re-expressing memory cells.

The antigens for these receptors are not known. The beta constant-region primer was an equimolar mix of two oligonucleotides covering TRBC1 and TRBC2. The ligated cDNA underwent four PCR rounds using SP2 and nested alpha and beta constant-region primers. One entry per CDR3 protein, called by TCRdb with MiXCR from the UMI-ligation and nested PCR reads. The table shows more than 120,000 distinct CDR3 sequences, with approximately 18% occurring only once. The sample was naive CD8+ T cells from blood. These receptors all stem from a human donor in good health.

The rearrangement links TRBV7-6 to TRBJ2-1; 10 bases are a match to TRBD2. With 5 bases clipped from V and 9 bases from J, the junction kept 10 bases outside the gene matches. Germline V CDR1 and CDR2: SGHVS, FNYEAQ. This CDR3 region has 15 residues. As DNA, the CDR3 is TGTGCCAGCAGCCCTCCTAGCGGGAGTTGGAGTGAGCAGTTCTTC. This codes for CASSPPSGSWSEQFF.

This sequence joins TRBV20-1 and TRBJ2-7, with unresolved D. CDR1 is DFQATT, CDR2 SNEGSKA, per germline (reference sequence). This CDR3 has 13 amino acids. V lost 1 base and J lost 0, with 7 bases in between. The CDR3 nucleotides are TGCAGTGCTAGAGGTCTCGGCTCCTACGAGCAGTACTTC. This translates into CSARGLGSYEQYF.

The chain carries TRBV27 and TRBJ2-7; D possibly corresponds to TRBD2 (5 bases). Trimming shortened V by 2 bases and J by 1 base, and 9 bases separated the two germline ends. The length of the CDR3 is 14 residues. Germline V gene data show CDR1 as MNHEY and CDR2 as SMNVEV (reference sequence). CDR3: CASSLKAESYEQYF. CDR3 DNA sequence: TGTGCCAGCAGTTTAAAAGCGGAGTCCTACGAGCAGTACTTC.

This clonotype was observed a few times. This chain joins TRBV20-1 and TRBJ2-1; 9 bases align to TRBD2. Trimming cost V 4 bases and J 2 bases; bases outside gene matches: 3. The germline CDR1 and CDR2 sequences are DFQATT and SNEGSKA (reference sequence). The CDR3 has 14 residues. The CDR3 nucleotides read TGCAGTGCTAACGGACTAGCGACCTACAATGAGCAGTTCTTC. Translating it yields CSANGLATYNEQFF.

The chain joins TRBV4-1 to TRBJ2-1; 10 bases match TRBD2. CDR3 length equals 15 residues. The germline CDR1 and CDR2 sequences are MGHRA and YSYEKL. Trimming removed 0 bases from V and 8 bases from J; junction bases left unmatched: 4. CDR3 protein: CASSQEGLASDEQFF. The DNA for the CDR3 is TGCGCCAGCAGCCAAGAGGGACTAGCGAGCGATGAGCAGTTCTTC.

The chain joins TRBV6-5 to TRBJ2-2; tentatively, D is TRBD1 or TRBD2 (5 bases each). The germline V gene encodes CDR1 MNHEY and CDR2 SVGAGI. The germline V and J ends were trimmed by 2 bases and 2 bases, with 21 bases remaining between them. The CDR3 extends over 19 amino acids. The CDR3 protein is CASSYTPDGAIYNTGELFF. CDR3 nucleotides: TGTGCCAGCAGTTACACCCCGGACGGGGCGATTTATAACACCGGGGAGCTGTTTTTT.

The chain uses TRBV12-5 and TRBJ2-1, with TRBD2 matching 12 bases. There are 18 residues in the CDR3. The germline gives CDR1 LGHNT, CDR2 FRNRAP. V shed 2 bases, J shed 5 bases, and the junction held 10 bases outside the gene matches. CDR3 residues: CASGLNDPGTSGHNEQFF. The DNA for the CDR3 is TGTGCTAGTGGTTTGAACGACCCTGGGACTAGCGGGCACAATGAGCAGTTCTTC.

A few counts support this clonotype. V is TRBV9 and J is TRBJ2-1; a possible D gene is TRBD2 (6 bases). In germline, CDR1 is SGDLS, CDR2 YYNGEE. Trimming left V 0 bases short and J 0 bases short, with 10 bases between. The CDR3 spans 16 residues. CDR3 residues: CASSVEVAASYNEQFF. The CDR3 region has the DNA TGTGCCAGCAGCGTAGAGGTAGCGGCCTCCTACAATGAGCAGTTCTTC.

This clonotype turned up a few times. The rearrangement uses TRBV20-1 and TRBJ2-5; the D is unclear. Germline V gene lookup returns CDR1 DFQATT and CDR2 SNEGSKA (reference sequence). The CDR3 is 12 amino acids. V dropped 3 bases and J dropped 9 bases, with 14 bases sitting between them. The CDR3 DNA reads TGCAGTGCTAGGGTTTGGCCCACGGCCCAGTACTTC. This codes for CSARVWPTAQYF.

This clonotype turned up a few times. J is TRBJ2-2 and V is TRBV7-3; D is unclear. Per germline, CDR1 SGHTA and CDR2 FQGTGA. The CDR3 covers 13 residues. The V and J ends lost 3 bases and 0 bases respectively, with 2 bases between them. The CDR3 region is CASSFTNTGELFF. The CDR3 DNA sequence: TGTGCCAGCAGCTTTACGAACACCGGGGAGCTGTTTTTT.

The chain is built from TRBV28 and TRBJ1-2, with no clear D. The CDR3 is made up of 11 amino acids. Germline-derived CDR1 and CDR2 are MDHEN and SYDVKM. Trimming removed 7 bases at V and 5 bases at J, with 8 bases between. DNA of the CDR3: TGTGCCAGCACCCCAGGTTATGGCTACACCTTC. Translation: CASTPGYGYTF.

The chain uses TRBV3-1 and TRBJ2-2, with a tentative D call TRBD1 (5 bases). The CDR3 consists of 15 residues. The germline V and J ends were trimmed by 5 bases and 7 bases, with 17 bases remaining between them. CDR1 is LGHDT and CDR2 is YNNKEL in the germline V gene (reference sequence). The CDR3 nucleotides read TGTGCCAGCAGCACACGGGCAGGGCAGAACGGGGAGCTGTTTTTT. This gives the protein CASSTRAGQNGELFF.

This clonotype was detected only a few times. The J gene is TRBJ2-1, the V gene TRBV5-1; D might be TRBD2 (6 bases). Trimming shortened V by 1 base and J by 4 bases, and 12 bases separated the two germline ends. There are 15 residues in the CDR3. Per germline, CDR1 SGHRS and CDR2 YFSETQ. For the CDR3, the DNA is TGCGCCAGCAGCTTGTCTGGGGGACTTTACAATGAGCAGTTCTTC. As protein: CASSLSGGLYNEQFF. Full variable domain (rest looked up from reference TRBV5-1 and TRBJ2-1): KAGVTQTPRYLIKTRGQQVTLSCSPISGHRSVSWYQQTPGQGLQFLFEYFSETQRNKGNFPGRFSGRQFSNSRSEMNVSTLELGDSALYLCASSLSGGLYNEQFFGPGTRLTVL.

This clonotype was seen at least ten times. The chain employs TRBV10-3 and TRBJ2-1; 11 bases line up with TRBD2. Trimming cost V 2 bases and J 2 bases; bases outside gene matches: 8. The germline V gene encodes CDR1 ENHRY and CDR2 SYGVKD. The CDR3 is 18 amino acids. The CDR3 here is CAISERGLAGVAYNEQFF. Here the CDR3 DNA reads TGTGCCATCAGTGAGCGAGGACTAGCGGGCGTCGCCTACAATGAGCAGTTCTTC.

The J gene is TRBJ2-2, the V gene TRBV28; D gene unclear. Per germline, CDR1 MDHEN and CDR2 SYDVKM. CDR3 size: 13 residues. Trimming cost V 5 bases and J 5 bases, with 9 bases left between them. This chain's CDR3 is CASSSEGTGELFF. The CDR3 DNA reads TGTGCCAGCAGTAGCGAAGGAACCGGGGAGCTGTTTTTT.

This clonotype was seen only a few times. The chain links TRBV5-1 to TRBJ2-1, with D perhaps TRBD2 (5 bases). Germline CDR1 and CDR2: SGHRS and YFSETQ. The CDR3 is 15 amino acids. V lost 1 base and J 10 bases, leaving 18 bases between the germline ends. The CDR3: CASSLYEGSAIEQFF. The CDR3 coding sequence is TGCGCCAGCAGCTTGTACGAGGGCTCGGCGATAGAGCAGTTCTTC.

J is TRBJ1-1 and V is TRBV15; no reliable D call. Trimming left V 5 bases short and J 1 base short, with 17 bases between. CDR1 is LNHNV, CDR2 YYDKDF, per germline (reference sequence). This CDR3 region has 16 residues. The chain's CDR3 is CATSPSLGGRNTEAFF. CDR3 nucleotide sequence: TGTGCCACCAGCCCATCCCTGGGAGGGAGGAACACTGAAGCTTTCTTT.

There are a few counts of this clonotype. CDR3: CSARSRLRSNTGELFF. The CDR3 DNA reads as TGCAGTGCTAGATCTCGACTTCGATCGAACACCGGGGAGCTGTTTTTT. The chain uses TRBV20-1 and TRBJ2-2; D unresolved. Trimming took 2 bases from V and 0 from J, leaving 13 bases between them. In germline, CDR1 is DFQATT, CDR2 SNEGSKA (reference sequence). The CDR3 has 16 residues.

On this clonotype: One end of the junction is discordant with germline, which a read error may explain. The chain is built from TRBV7-9 and TRBJ2-7; a possible D gene is TRBD2 (5 bases). Germline V gene sequence: CDR1 SEHNR, CDR2 FQNEAQ (reference sequence). The CDR3 extends over 14 amino acids. CDR3 sequence reads: CACSLPGKLREQYF. DNA of the CDR3: TGTGCCTGCAGCTTACCGGGGAAGCTTCGCGAGCAGTACTTC.

This chain links TRBV11-2 with TRBJ1-2; maybe TRBD1 (5 bases). Germline loops: CDR1 SGHAT, CDR2 FQNNGV. V was trimmed by 1 base and J by 4 bases, leaving 13 bases between them. The CDR3 runs 15 residues. The CDR3 protein is CASSLVSGDAYGYTF. CDR3 in DNA: TGTGCCAGCAGCTTAGTTTCGGGGGATGCCTATGGCTACACCTTC.

This clonotype showed up many times. The chain carries TRBV25-1 and TRBJ1-3; tentatively, D is TRBD1 (5 bases). CDR1 MGHDK and CDR2 SYGVNS come from the germline V gene. The CDR3 runs 15 residues. Trimming removed 4 bases from V and 0 bases from J, with 10 bases in between. CDR3 nucleotide sequence: TGTGCCAGCAGTGGAACAGGTCCCTCTGGAAACACCATATATTTT. Its protein is CASSGTGPSGNTIYF.

This clonotype was recorded only once. The V call is TRBV6-2 or TRBV6-3, the J call TRBJ2-2, with 9 bases identical to TRBD1. Germline CDR1 is MNHEY and CDR2 is SVGEGT. CDR3 size: 21 residues. The ends lost 5 bases at V and 2 bases at J; junction bases unmatched: 21. The CDR3 DNA sequence: TGTGCCAGCAGTCGACGACAGGGGGTGATCACACGAAAAAGCAACACCGGGGAGCTGTTTTTT. Its protein product is CASSRRQGVITRKSNTGELFF.

The gene calls are TRBV20-1 and TRBJ2-2; TRBD2 might be the D (5 bases). Trimming removed 3 bases at V and 4 bases at J, with 24 bases between. Germline V lookup: CDR1 DFQATT, CDR2 SNEGSKA (reference sequence). CDR3 length equals 18 residues. Here the CDR3 reads CSASSFLEASRGTGELFF. As DNA, the CDR3 is TGCAGTGCTAGCTCCTTCCTTGAGGCTAGCCGGGGCACCGGGGAGCTGTTTTTT.

The sample holds a few counts of this clonotype. The CDR3 protein is CASSPRAGDEKLFF. DNA of the CDR3: TGTGCCAGCAGCCCCCGGGCAGGGGATGAAAAACTGTTTTTT. V usage is TRBV11-2 and J usage is TRBJ1-4; a weak D match, TRBD1 (6 bases). The germline CDR1 and CDR2 sequences are SGHAT and FQNNGV. Trimming removed 5 bases from V and 6 bases from J, with 13 bases in between. The CDR3 extends over 14 amino acids.

The V call is TRBV3-1, the J call TRBJ2-4; 7 bases map to TRBD1. This CDR3 is 13 amino acids long. CDR1 and CDR2 (germline): LGHDT, YNNKEL (reference sequence). With 3 bases clipped from V and 6 bases from J, the junction kept 2 bases outside the gene matches. Here the CDR3 DNA reads TGTGCCAGCAGCCAGTACAGGGGAAACATTCAGTACTTC. Residues: CASSQYRGNIQYF.

This clonotype was observed a handful of times. The rearrangement joins TRBV12-3 or TRBV12-4 to TRBJ1-2, with D uncertain. CDR3 length equals 13 residues. Trimming removed 2 bases at V and 5 bases at J, with 9 bases between. The CDR3 spells CASSLQVLYGYTF. The CDR3 coding sequence is TGTGCCAGCAGTTTACAGGTCCTATATGGCTACACCTTC.